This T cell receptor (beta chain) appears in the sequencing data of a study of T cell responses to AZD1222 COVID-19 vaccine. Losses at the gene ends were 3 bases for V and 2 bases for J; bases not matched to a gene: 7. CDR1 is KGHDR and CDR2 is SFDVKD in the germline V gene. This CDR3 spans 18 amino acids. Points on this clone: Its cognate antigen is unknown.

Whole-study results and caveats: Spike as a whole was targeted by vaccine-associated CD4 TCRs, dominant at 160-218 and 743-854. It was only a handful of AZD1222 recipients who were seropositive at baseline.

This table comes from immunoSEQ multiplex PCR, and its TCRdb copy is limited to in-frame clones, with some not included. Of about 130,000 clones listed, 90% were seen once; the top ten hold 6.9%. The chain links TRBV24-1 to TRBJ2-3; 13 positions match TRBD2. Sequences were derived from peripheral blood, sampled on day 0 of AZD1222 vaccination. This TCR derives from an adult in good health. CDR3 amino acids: CATSDLGTSGDITDTQYF. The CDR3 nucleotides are TGTGCCACCAGTGATCTCGGGACTAGCGGGGATATCACAGATACGCAGTATTTT.